This entry concerns a single T cell receptor beta chain. Antigen specificity is unknown. Generated by immunoSEQ multiplex PCR, the TCRdb table keeps only in-frame clones and is missing some. Here the sample spans around 59,000 clones, about 94% being singletons. Cells were CD45RO-negative CD62L-positive naive CD4 T cells sorted from PBMCs. This sample was included in a study of human versus mouse CDR3 diversity and MHC coevolution. Study results and caveats: Among all groups, most of the three human donors showed least clonal inequality. Human CDR3s averaged more deletions and insertions than mouse CDR3s.

CDR3 length equals 15 residues. The trim removed 4 bases at V and 4 bases at J, leaving 9 bases unmatched. CDR1 LNHDA and CDR2 SQIVND come from the germline V gene (reference sequence). This TCR came from a person in their 60s in good health. The sequencing input was naive CD4+ T cells from blood. Regarding subset: CD45RO-negative CD62L-positive naive CD4 T cells. The rearrangement joins TRBV19 to TRBJ2-5; TRBD1 aligns across 7 bases. CDR3 region: CASSTATGAGETQYF. The CDR3 coding sequence is TGTGCCAGTAGTACCGCTACAGGGGCGGGAGAGACCCAGTACTTC. The whole variable domain, filled in from reference TRBV19 and TRBJ2-5, reads DGGITQSPKYLFRKEGQNVTLSCEQNLNHDAMYWYRQDPGQGLRLIYYSQIVNDFQKGDIAEGYSVSREKKESFPLTVTSAQKNPTAFYLCASSTATGAGETQYFGPGTRLLVL.